This TCR beta chain was captured in a study of metastatic and nonmetastatic thyroid tumors. Turning to the study itself: The comparison covered peripheral blood and tumor or nodule tissue in malignant and benign thyroid patients.

General observations from the study: Malignant thyroid tumors reportedly had TCR beta diversity that was significantly higher than in benign nodules, in blood and tumor.

The CDR3 spans 14 residues. The V segment lost 1 base and the J segment 8 bases; nucleotides outside the gene matches: 0. The germline V gene encodes CDR1 LGHDT and CDR2 YNNKEL (reference sequence). Patients were all untreated before their thyroid surgery. Methods used by the authors: A distant-metastasis classifier for papillary thyroid cancer was built using CDR3 differences across clinicopathological groups. Using MiXCR, TCRdb re-called clones from the PCR reads. Clone size and V and J calls follow TCRdb, not the original study. The data show 9,500 to 12,000 clones, roughly 27% seen once. This clone was seen at least ten times. Its antigen remains unidentified.

This clonotype was sampled from a male donor with papillary thyroid cancer or a benign thyroid nodule (not recorded which). Some clones in this sample may be carry-over from other donors' samples. Source material: adjacent normal tissue. V usage is TRBV3-1 and J usage is TRBJ1-6; 9 bases agree with TRBD1. Here the CDR3 DNA reads TGTGCCAGCAGCCAAGGGACAGGGGATTCACCCCTCCACTTT. Translated: CASSQGTGDSPLHF.